The TCR beta chain under discussion was sequenced for a study of control samples from healthy donors and cancer patients. The V end lost 6 bases, the J end lost 4 bases, and 16 bases lay between the germline ends. Germline V CDR1 and CDR2: SNHLY, FYNNEI. The CDR3 contains 14 residues. This clone was observed once. Data came from immunoSEQ multiplex PCR; TCRdb stores just in-frame clones and leaves some out. Of approximately 87,000 clones listed, 93% are singletons. This TCR derives from a woman between 40 and 55 years old with lung cancer. The V and J genes are TRBV2 and TRBJ2-7; possible D gene TRBD2, 6 bases. Sequencing used PBMCs. CDR3 sequence (DNA): TGTGCCAGCAGCGAACGGGACTTCTCATACGAGCAGTACTTC. Its translation: CASSERDFSYEQYF. Filled out from reference TRBV2 and TRBJ2-7, the complete variable domain reads EPEVTQTPSHQVTQMGQEVILRCVPISNHLYFYWYRQILGQKVEFLVSFYNNEISEKSEIFDDQFSVERPDGSNFTLKIRSTKLEDSAMYFCASSERDFSYEQYFGPGTRLTVT.